Below are 27 T cell receptor beta chains sequenced from a single sample in a study of radiotherapy plus CTLA-4 blockade in lung cancer. Profiling relied on immunoSEQ multiplex PCR, and the TCRdb table lists in-frame clones only, not all of them. The table includes around 90,000 clones, about 80% detected once. The material sequenced was peripheral blood, taken from a patient treated with radiotherapy plus ipilimumab. The source is a human donor with non-small cell lung cancer who had stable disease on radiotherapy plus ipilimumab.

The J gene is TRBJ1-5, the V gene TRBV5-6, with D possibly matching TRBD1 (5 bases). The CDR3 consists of 15 residues. Germline V CDR1 and CDR2: SGHDT, YYEEEE. V was clipped by 1 base and J by 2 bases, with 10 bases between them. CDR3: CASSLSGGGNQPQHF. CDR3 nucleotide sequence: TGTGCCAGCAGCTTGTCCGGGGGGGGCAATCAGCCCCAGCATTTT.

The chain employs TRBV7-2 and TRBJ2-5; no definite D call. V was pared by 5 bases and J by 4 bases, with 14 bases between. CDR1 is SGHTA, CDR2 FQGNSA, per germline. The CDR3 contains 14 residues. The CDR3 bases are TGTGCCAGCAGCCCCGGGTTACTCGGAGAGACCCAGTACTTC. This codes for CASSPGLLGETQYF.

V usage is TRBV28 and J usage is TRBJ2-7; TRBD1 or TRBD2 may be the D gene (5 bases each). CDR1 is MDHEN, CDR2 SYDVKM, per germline. The CDR3 is 15 residues long. Deletions cut 5 bases from V and 2 bases from J, with 16 bases between. Here the CDR3 DNA reads TGTGCCAGCAGTACTGGGACCTCGTACCCCTACGAGCAGTACTTC. Its protein is CASSTGTSYPYEQYF.

In DNA, the CDR3 is TGTGCCAGCAGCGAATTTGAACTAGCGGGAGACACAGATACGCAGTATTTT. This codes for CASSEFELAGDTDTQYF. The chain is built from TRBV7-2 and TRBJ2-3; 11 bases match TRBD2. CDR3 size: 17 residues. From germline, CDR1 is SGHTA and CDR2 FQGNSA. Trimming at V came to 5 bases and at J to 2 bases, leaving 9 bases not matched to a gene.

The genes are TRBV2 and TRBJ1-6, with D hard to call. Germline V lookup: CDR1 SNHLY, CDR2 FYNNEI. Between the trimmed V and J ends, which lost 1 base and 7 bases, there was a span of 11 bases. The CDR3 contains 15 residues. The chain's CDR3 is CASSEGRVDNSPLHF. The CDR3 DNA sequence: TGTGCCAGCAGTGAAGGAAGGGTCGACAATTCACCCCTCCACTTT.

The V and J genes are TRBV30 and TRBJ1-3; tentatively, D is TRBD1 (6 bases). The V gene's germline CDR1 is GTSNPN and CDR2 SVGIG (reference sequence). The CDR3 runs to 15 residues. V lost 2 bases and J 0 bases, leaving 11 bases between the germline ends. CDR3 DNA sequence: TGTGCCTGGAGTCCCCTGGACAGCTCTGGAAACACCATATATTTT. Residues: CAWSPLDSSGNTIYF.

This chain joins TRBV14 and TRBJ1-1; no reliable D call. Per the germline V gene, CDR1 is SGHDN and CDR2 is FVKESK. The CDR3 sequence is 16 residues long. V lost 0 bases to trimming and J lost 0 bases, with 11 bases between them. The CDR3 here is CASSQEKNSMNTEAFF. DNA for the CDR3: TGTGCCAGCAGCCAAGAGAAGAACTCCATGAACACTGAAGCTTTCTTT.

This clone is categorized as medium-sized. The genes are TRBV11-2 and TRBJ1-6; 7 nucleotides line up with TRBD1. The CDR3 runs 14 residues. Germline V gives CDR1 SGHAT, CDR2 FQNNGV. Trimming took 2 bases from V and 6 from J; bases not matched to a gene: 1. The CDR3 DNA reads TGTGCCAGCAGCTTACGGGACAGTAATTCACCCCTCCACTTT. Protein sequence: CASSLRDSNSPLHF. The full variable domain, rest sourced from reference TRBV11-2 and TRBJ1-6, is EAGVAQSPRYKIIEKRQSVAFWCNPISGHATLYWYQQILGQGPKLLIQFQNNGVVDDSQLPKDRFSAERLKGVDSTLKIQPAKLEDSAVYLCASSLRDSNSPLHFGNGTRLTVT.

V gene TRBV7-9 combines with J gene TRBJ2-3; 7 positions match TRBD2. Per germline, CDR1 SEHNR and CDR2 FQNEAQ (reference sequence). The V and J ends lost 6 bases and 5 bases, in that order; junction bases with no gene match: 8. The CDR3 has 14 residues. The DNA for the CDR3 is TGTGCCAGCAGTGGACTAGTCGGTCAAGATACGCAGTATTTT. Its translation: CASSGLVGQDTQYF.

The chain is built from TRBV6-5 and TRBJ1-6; a weak D match, TRBD1 (6 bases). From germline, CDR1 is MNHEY and CDR2 SVGAGI. The CDR3 has 15 residues. V lost 1 base and J lost 6, with 10 bases in between. The CDR3 protein is CASSYLQGGNSPLHF. The CDR3 nucleotides read TGTGCCAGCAGTTACTTACAGGGCGGTAATTCACCCCTCCACTTT.

CDR3 residues: CASSPTSGQGWSNQPQHF. The DNA for the CDR3 is TGTGCCAGCAGTCCGACCTCGGGACAGGGTTGGAGCAATCAGCCCCAGCATTTT. The chain is built from TRBV27 and TRBJ1-5; TRBD1 agrees at 9 bases. Germline lookup yields CDR1 MNHEY and CDR2 SMNVEV (reference sequence). The CDR3 loop spans 18 amino acids. The J segment lost 1 base and the V segment lost 5 bases, leaving 12 bases of the junction unmatched.

The V call is TRBV11-2, the J call TRBJ2-5, with D possibly matching TRBD1 (5 bases). Germline V lookup: CDR1 SGHAT, CDR2 FQNNGV. This CDR3 comprises 14 residues. With 0 bases removed from V and 7 bases from J, the gap between germline ends came to 12 bases. CDR3 sequence reads: CASSLDQGLATQYF. CDR3 bases: TGTGCCAGCAGCTTAGACCAGGGATTGGCGACCCAGTACTTC.

V gene TRBV14 combines with J gene TRBJ1-1, with 8 bases identical to TRBD1. From germline, CDR1 is SGHDN and CDR2 FVKESK. The CDR3 totals 15 residues. Germline trimming cut 1 base from V and 3 bases from J; bases unmatched to any gene: 4. The chain's CDR3 is CASSQAGRGHTEAFF. The CDR3 nucleotides read TGTGCCAGCAGCCAAGCAGGCAGGGGGCACACTGAAGCTTTCTTT.

This sequence joins TRBV14 and TRBJ2-1; 9 bases align to TRBD1. CDR3 length: 16 amino acids. Per the germline V gene, CDR1 is SGHDN and CDR2 is FVKESK. The V segment lost 4 bases and the J segment 7 bases; nucleotides outside the gene matches: 11. CDR3 residues: CASSPNDRGWGNEQFF. The CDR3 coding sequence is TGTGCCAGCAGCCCCAACGACAGGGGGTGGGGGAATGAGCAGTTCTTC.

The chain has TRBV2 and TRBJ1-6; maybe TRBD1 (6 bases). This CDR3 region has 16 residues. V lost 10 bases and J 7 bases, leaving 23 bases between the germline ends. Germline V lookup: CDR1 SNHLY, CDR2 FYNNEI. CDR3 sequence reads: CATLSRKQGGNSPLHF. DNA for the CDR3: TGTGCCACCCTCAGTAGGAAACAGGGAGGAAATTCACCCCTCCACTTT.

The chain uses TRBV7-9 and TRBJ2-5, with D unresolved. The DNA end is more similar to TRBJ2-7, so the J call may be wrong. This CDR3 has 12 residues. Germline V gene sequence: CDR1 SEHNR, CDR2 FQNEAQ (reference sequence). The CDR3 region is CASSLGYSEQYF. The CDR3 coding sequence is TGTGCCAGCAGCTTAGGTTACTCCGAGCAGTACTTC.

The chain recombines TRBV15 with TRBJ2-7; D call uncertain. The CDR3 is 13 amino acids. V was trimmed by 1 base and J by 4 bases, leaving 8 bases between them. Germline V gene lookup returns CDR1 LNHNV and CDR2 YYDKDF (reference sequence). Here the CDR3 DNA reads TGTGCCACCAGCAGAGGTATAAGATACGAGCAGTACTTC. Its protein is CATSRGIRYEQYF.

CDR3 coding DNA: TGTGCCAGCAGCTTACGGCTTAATGAAAAACTGTTTTTT. This gives the protein CASSLRLNEKLFF. The V call is TRBV11-2, the J call TRBJ1-4; no reliable D call. V was shortened by 2 bases and J by 4 bases, with 5 bases between the two germline ends. Per germline, CDR1 SGHAT and CDR2 FQNNGV. The CDR3 runs 13 residues.

The chain has TRBV7-2 and TRBJ2-7; 9 bases are a match to TRBD2. The CDR3 loop spans 15 amino acids. Germline V gene sequence: CDR1 SGHTA, CDR2 FQGNSA. V lost 1 base to trimming and J lost 2 bases; unmatched junction nucleotides: 3. CDR3 in DNA: TGTGCCAGCAGCTTAGTTCGGACTAGCGCCTACGAGCAGTACTTC. Translated: CASSLVRTSAYEQYF.

The V call is TRBV5-1, the J call TRBJ2-5; D is possibly TRBD1 or TRBD2 (5 bases each). Germline assignment: CDR1 SGHRS and CDR2 YFSETQ. V lost 0 bases and J 0 bases, leaving 15 bases between the germline ends. The CDR3 totals 17 residues. CDR3 sequence: CASSLGYKRGDQETQYF. The CDR3 coding sequence is TGCGCCAGCAGCTTGGGCTACAAGAGAGGGGACCAAGAGACCCAGTACTTC. The full variable domain, with the rest looked up from reference TRBV5-1 and TRBJ2-5, is KAGVTQTPRYLIKTRGQQVTLSCSPISGHRSVSWYQQTPGQGLQFLFEYFSETQRNKGNFPGRFSGRQFSNSRSEMNVSTLELGDSALYLCASSLGYKRGDQETQYFGPGTRLLVL.

The J gene is TRBJ2-6, the V gene TRBV28, with unresolved D. V was trimmed by 5 bases and J by 4 bases, leaving 15 bases between them. This CDR3 has 16 residues. Germline V gives CDR1 MDHEN, CDR2 SYDVKM. The CDR3 here is CASSPPLPVGANVLTF. CDR3 coding DNA: TGTGCCAGCAGTCCTCCCCTTCCGGTGGGGGCCAACGTCCTGACTTTC.

The chain joins TRBV5-1 to TRBJ1-2; D gene unclear. Germline CDR1 and CDR2: SGHRS and YFSETQ. This CDR3 contains 12 residues. The V end lost 0 bases, the J end lost 3 bases, and 3 bases lay between the germline ends. CDR3 region: CASSLGDYGYTF. In DNA form, the CDR3 reads TGCGCCAGCAGCTTGGGCGACTATGGCTACACCTTC.

V and J are TRBV27 and TRBJ2-1, with a weak D call TRBD1 (6 bases). Germline assignment: CDR1 MNHEY and CDR2 SMNVEV (reference sequence). With 4 bases removed from V and 0 bases from J, the gap between germline ends came to 16 bases. This CDR3 has 17 amino acids. DNA of the CDR3: TGTGCCAGCAGTTGGGATTCAGGGGCGAGCTCCTACAATGAGCAGTTCTTC. Its translation is CASSWDSGASSYNEQFF.

This chain joins TRBV9 and TRBJ1-1, with D possibly TRBD1 on 5 matching bases. The germline CDR1 and CDR2 sequences are SGDLS and YYNGEE. This CDR3 region has 15 residues. V was trimmed by 3 bases and J by 2 bases, leaving 14 bases between them. CDR3 nucleotide sequence: TGTGCCAGCAGCGCAAGAACAGGTCCCAACACTGAAGCTTTCTTT. Protein: CASSARTGPNTEAFF.

This sequence joins TRBV5-1 and TRBJ2-7; the D gene is possibly TRBD2 (7 bases). The CDR3 runs to 16 residues. V was pared by 1 base and J by 3 bases, with 17 bases between. CDR1 and CDR2 from the germline V gene are SGHRS and YFSETQ. In DNA, the CDR3 is TGCGCCAGCAGCTTGTTTGGGTACAGGGAGGGCTACGAGCAGTACTTC. As protein: CASSLFGYREGYEQYF. Filled out from reference TRBV5-1 and TRBJ2-7, the complete variable domain reads KAGVTQTPRYLIKTRGQQVTLSCSPISGHRSVSWYQQTPGQGLQFLFEYFSETQRNKGNFPGRFSGRQFSNSRSEMNVSTLELGDSALYLCASSLFGYREGYEQYFGPGTRLTVT.

The chain couples TRBV7-8 to TRBJ1-4; D possibly corresponds to TRBD1 (5 bases). The CDR3 contains 14 residues. Trimming shortened V by 1 base and J by 7 bases, and 10 bases separated the two germline ends. Germline V gene lookup returns CDR1 SGHVS and CDR2 FQNEAQ. As DNA, the CDR3 is TGTGCCAGCAGCTTAGGGGACGGAGGTGAAAAACTGTTTTTT. Amino acids: CASSLGDGGEKLFF.

Of note for this clone: At one end the junction does not follow the germline gene, possibly because of a read error. This rearrangement joins TRBV11-2 to TRBJ1-2; D is unresolved. The germline V gene has CDR1 SGHAT and CDR2 FQNNGV. The CDR3 is made up of 15 amino acids. CDR3 loop: CVSSSLKVGERGYTF. The DNA for the CDR3 is TGTGTCAGCAGCTCATTAAAGGTTGGGGAGCGCGGCTACACCTTC. Supplemented by reference TRBV11-2 and TRBJ1-2, the full variable domain reads EAGVAQSPRYKIIEKRQSVAFWCNPISGHATLYWYQQILGQGPKLLIQFQNNGVVDDSQLPKDRFSAERLKGVDSTLKIQPAKLEDSAVYLCVSSSLKVGERGYTFGSGTRLTVV.